Below are 8 T cell receptor beta chains sequenced from a single sample in a study of blood T cells in healthy people across ages. PCR was performed a second time for 7 to 11 cycles using a sample-barcoded 5' primer and a J-beta primer mix. One entry per CDR3 protein results from TCRdb running MiXCR on the 5' RACE reads. The table lists some 1.7 million distinct CDR3 sequences, over 25% of them singletons. Material: blood. Every receptor here comes from a woman aged 30 to 39 in good health.

About this clonotype: Given a much more abundant clone one base away, this may be a read error. The chain joins TRBV4-1 to TRBJ2-1; D might be TRBD2 (6 bases). The DNA matches TRBJ2-7 better at its end, which makes the J call doubtful. The CDR3 sequence is 18 residues long. Per the germline V gene, CDR1 is MGHRA and CDR2 is YSYEKL. This chain's CDR3 is CASSQDSGGVSSYNEQYF. In DNA form, the CDR3 reads TGCGCCAGCAGCCAAGATAGCGGAGGGGTTAGCTCCTACAATGAGCAGTACTTC.

As for this clonotype: A single base separates this from a much larger clone, so it may be a read error. The V call is TRBV20-1, the J call TRBJ2-6; perhaps TRBD2 as D (6 bases). Trimming took 1 base from V and 4 from J, leaving 11 bases between them. The CDR3 spans 15 residues. The germline CDR1 and CDR2 sequences are DFQATT and SNEGSKA (reference sequence). The DNA for the CDR3 is TGCAGTGCTAGAGTGGAGGGTGAAGGGGCCAACGTCCTGACTTTC. Its translation is CSARVEGEGANVLTF.

V gene TRBV5-1 combines with J gene TRBJ2-4; D is uncertain. Matching the DNA end better, TRBJ2-7 makes the J call doubtful. CDR1 is SGHRS, CDR2 YFSETQ, per germline. The CDR3 loop spans 14 amino acids. This CDR3 is CASRLCSAVYEQYF. CDR3 nucleotide sequence: TGCGCCAGCAGGTTGTGTTCCGCGGTCTACGAGCAGTACTTC.

This clonotype was seen more than once but under ten times. The chain couples TRBV11-2 to TRBJ2-1; 7 bases are shared with TRBD2. From germline, CDR1 is SGHAT and CDR2 FQNNGV. Trimming at V came to 5 bases and at J to 4 bases, leaving 8 bases not matched to a gene. This CDR3 comprises 15 residues. CDR3 coding DNA: TGTGCCAGCAGCGCCCAGGACGGGGGGTACAATGAGCAGTTCTTC. Protein product: CASSAQDGGYNEQFF.

A few counts support this clonotype. The rearrangement joins TRBV10-3 to TRBJ2-5; D is perhaps TRBD2 (5 bases). V lost 4 bases, J lost 0 bases, and 12 bases lay in between. CDR1 is ENHRY, CDR2 SYGVKD, per germline. CDR3 size: 15 residues. The CDR3 DNA reads TGTGCCATCAGTGCGAGGGAAGGGTACCAAGAGACCCAGTACTTC. Residues: CAISAREGYQETQYF.

This clonotype was seen ten or more times. The V call is TRBV9, the J call TRBJ1-2; weak D call: TRBD1 (5 bases). The V and J ends lost 10 bases and 2 bases respectively, with 15 bases between them. The CDR3 extends over 13 amino acids. Looked up from germline, CDR1 is SGDLS and CDR2 is YYNGEE. CDR3 DNA: TGTGCCTCCAGCGTAGCAGGGAACTATGGCTACACCTTC. Protein: CASSVAGNYGYTF.

This clonotype has ten or more counts. This rearrangement joins TRBV20-1 to TRBJ2-5; 12 bases map to TRBD2. The CDR3 length is 16 residues. Germline V lookup: CDR1 DFQATT, CDR2 SNEGSKA (reference sequence). V lost 7 bases and J lost 3; bases outside the gene matches: 12. CDR3 region: CSVEPTSGRWEETQYF. CDR3 in DNA: TGCAGTGTTGAACCGACTAGCGGGAGATGGGAAGAGACCCAGTACTTC.

The J gene is TRBJ2-2, the V gene TRBV6-5; D ambiguous. Germline loops: CDR1 MNHEY, CDR2 SVGAGI. Deletions cut 6 bases from V and 6 bases from J, with 8 bases between. This CDR3 is 12 amino acids long. The CDR3 bases are TGTGCCAGCAGATCGCCCCCCGGGGAGCTGTTTTTT. This gives the protein CASRSPPGELFF.